This entry concerns a single T cell receptor beta chain. This entry belongs to a study of control samples from healthy donors and cancer patients. The repertoire was sequenced with immunoSEQ multiplex PCR; TCRdb's copy has only in-frame clones and lacks some. The sample contains 150,000 or so clones, 80% to 90% of which appear only once. This CDR3 region has 20 residues. The V gene end was trimmed by 5 bases and the J gene end by 4 bases; junction bases not matched to a gene: 15. Germline CDR1 and CDR2: SGHVS and FNYEAQ. The sample comprised blood. This clonotype was obtained from a man between 18 and 29 years old in good health. The rearrangement joins TRBV7-6 to TRBJ2-1; 15 positions match TRBD2. This CDR3 reads CASSRGLAGGQRQEYNEQFF. In DNA form, the CDR3 reads TGTGCCAGCAGCCGCGGACTAGCGGGGGGGCAAAGACAAGAATACAATGAGCAGTTCTTC.